These 28 T cell receptor beta chains were all obtained from the same sample, sequenced in a study of a mutant IDH1 vaccine in newly diagnosed glioma. No antigens are known for them. The repertoire was sequenced with immunoSEQ multiplex PCR; TCRdb's copy has only in-frame clones and lacks some. The data contain over 40,000 clones, 80% to 90% of them singletons. Indicated time point: week 35, safety follow-up. Topical imiquimod was applied with each vaccine dose, which held 300 ug of mutant IDH1 20-mer peptide. The specimen comprised PBMCs, sampled from a glioma patient whose treatment included an IDH1 peptide vaccine. These receptors originate from a man in his forties with glioma.

The chain carries TRBV5-1 and TRBJ1-2; D ambiguous. The CDR3 spans 13 residues. Looked up from germline, CDR1 is SGHRS and CDR2 is YFSETQ. The germline V and J ends were trimmed by 0 bases and 8 bases, with 11 bases remaining between them. CDR3 loop: CASSLAGEGGYTF. The CDR3, as DNA: TGCGCCAGCAGCTTGGCCGGGGAAGGCGGCTACACCTTC.

This chain links TRBV5-1 with TRBJ2-3; D gene uncertain. With 0 bases removed from V and 11 bases from J, the gap between germline ends came to 16 bases. This CDR3 comprises 14 residues. CDR1 is SGHRS and CDR2 is YFSETQ in the germline V gene. Here the CDR3 reads CASSLEAPNEGQYF. The CDR3 region has the DNA TGCGCCAGCAGCTTGGAAGCGCCCAATGAAGGGCAGTATTTT.

The V call is TRBV6-4, the J call TRBJ2-3, with 8 nucleotides matching TRBD2. CDR1 MRHNA and CDR2 SNTAGT come from the germline V gene. V shed 4 bases, J shed 6 bases, and the junction held 6 bases outside the gene matches. The CDR3 is 14 amino acids. CDR3 DNA: TGTGCCAGCAGTGCGTCTGGCGGGGGGGATACGCAGTATTTT. Its protein is CASSASGGGDTQYF.

The chain has TRBV5-1 and TRBJ1-2, with 8 bases fitting TRBD1. The V gene's germline CDR1 is SGHRS and CDR2 YFSETQ. Trimming took 3 bases from V and 2 from J; bases not matched to a gene: 12. CDR3 size: 17 residues. CDR3 loop: CASSSEQGGRLNYGYTF. CDR3 nucleotides: TGCGCCAGCAGCTCGGAACAGGGGGGTAGGTTGAACTATGGCTACACCTTC. The full variable domain, with the rest looked up from reference TRBV5-1 and TRBJ1-2, is KAGVTQTPRYLIKTRGQQVTLSCSPISGHRSVSWYQQTPGQGLQFLFEYFSETQRNKGNFPGRFSGRQFSNSRSEMNVSTLELGDSALYLCASSSEQGGRLNYGYTFGSGTRLTVV.

The chain employs TRBV28 and TRBJ2-7; D might be TRBD1 (7 bases). Germline V gene data show CDR1 as MDHEN and CDR2 as SYDVKM. V dropped 8 bases and J dropped 6 bases, with 20 bases sitting between them. The CDR3 is 14 amino acids. CDR3 DNA: TGTGCCAGCGGGAGATCAGGGGGGTACCCCGAGCAGTACTTC. Its translation is CASGRSGGYPEQYF. The complete variable domain, with remaining parts taken from reference TRBV28 and TRBJ2-7, reads DVKVTQSSRYLVKRTGEKVFLECVQDMDHENMFWYRQDPGLGLRLIYFSYDVKMKEKGDIPEGYSVSREKKERFSLILESASTNQTSMYLCASGRSGGYPEQYFGPGTRLTVT.

The V and J genes are TRBV5-5 and TRBJ1-1; 10 positions match TRBD1. Germline V lookup: CDR1 SGHKS, CDR2 YYEKEE (reference sequence). Germline trimming cut 4 bases from V and 6 bases from J; bases unmatched to any gene: 3. CDR3 size: 13 residues. The CDR3 loop reads CASSPDRGAEAFF. The CDR3 nucleotides read TGTGCCAGCAGCCCGGACAGGGGGGCTGAAGCTTTCTTT.

The chain carries TRBV25-1 and TRBJ2-7, with D hard to call. CDR3 length: 12 amino acids. Germline CDR1 reads MGHDK; CDR2 reads SYGVNS. V was cut by 3 bases and J by 5 bases, with 8 bases left in between. For the CDR3, the DNA is TGTGCCAGCAGTGATGCCGGCCACGAGCAGTACTTC. It specifies CASSDAGHEQYF.

This clone was observed once. This sequence joins TRBV4-3 and TRBJ1-1; D not resolved. Trimming took 4 bases from V and 0 from J, leaving 18 bases between them. The CDR3 has 17 residues. Germline CDR1 and CDR2: LGHNA and YSLEER. In nucleotides, the CDR3 is TGCGCCAGCAGCCCCCTATCCGGGCGCGGAATGAACACTGAAGCTTTCTTT. Protein product: CASSPLSGRGMNTEAFF.

This clone was picked up one time. The gene calls are TRBV7-9 and TRBJ2-5; D not certain. This CDR3 spans 14 amino acids. From germline, CDR1 is SEHNR and CDR2 FQNEAQ (reference sequence). The V and J ends lost 4 bases and 1 base respectively, with 10 bases between them. The CDR3 reads CASSYRVAQETQYF. The CDR3 nucleotides read TGTGCCAGCAGCTATAGGGTGGCCCAAGAGACCCAGTACTTC.

This chain joins TRBV7-2 and TRBJ1-4, with TRBD1 matching 8 bases. CDR1 and CDR2 (germline): SGHTA, FQGNSA. The CDR3 loop spans 16 amino acids. Trimming cost V 3 bases and J 7 bases; bases outside gene matches: 10. The DNA for the CDR3 is TGTGCCAGCAGCTTCTCCGGACAGGGCGGGTTTGAAAAACTGTTTTTT. Its translation: CASSFSGQGGFEKLFF.

V is TRBV18 and J is TRBJ1-6; 9 nucleotides line up with TRBD1. The CDR3 runs to 16 residues. After removal of 3 bases from V and 10 bases from J, the junction contained 10 bases not matched to a gene. The germline V gene encodes CDR1 KGHSH and CDR2 LQKENI. The CDR3 loop is CASSPRPGDRDSPLHF. CDR3 nucleotides: TGTGCCAGCTCACCTAGACCCGGGGACAGGGACTCACCCCTCCACTTT.

This rearrangement joins TRBV6-5 to TRBJ2-4; D is possibly TRBD2 (5 bases). This CDR3 contains 13 residues. CDR1 and CDR2 from the germline V gene are MNHEY and SVGAGI. V shed 5 bases and J shed 6 bases, with 11 bases lying between them. The CDR3 is CASSPGVPNIQYF. The CDR3 DNA sequence: TGTGCCAGCAGTCCCGGGGTTCCAAACATTCAGTACTTC.

The gene calls are TRBV19 and TRBJ1-5; 10 positions match TRBD1. The V and J ends lost 6 bases and 11 bases, in that order; junction bases with no gene match: 10. CDR3 size: 14 residues. CDR1 is LNHDA and CDR2 is SQIVND in the germline V gene (reference sequence). CDR3 coding DNA: TGTGCCAGTAGCGGGGGGACAGGGGCGAGAGCCCAGCATTTT. This encodes CASSGGTGARAQHF.

The chain combines TRBV19 with TRBJ2-5; 8 bases are a match to TRBD1. V dropped 6 bases and J dropped 3; count of bases not matched to a gene: 0. The CDR3 is 12 amino acids. Germline CDR1 and CDR2: LNHDA and SQIVND (reference sequence). CDR3 residues: CASRTGEETQYF. In DNA form, the CDR3 reads TGTGCCAGTAGGACAGGGGAAGAGACCCAGTACTTC.

In the case of this clone: Other nucleotide sequences in the sample specify the same CDR3. The chain carries TRBV7-2 and TRBJ1-1, with D maybe TRBD1 (6 bases). Trimming left V 4 bases short and J 5 bases short, with 14 bases between. Germline CDR1 and CDR2: SGHTA and FQGNSA. This CDR3 region has 14 residues. The CDR3: CASSSQGRRTEAFF. In nucleotides, the CDR3 is TGTGCCAGCAGCTCCCAGGGGAGACGAACTGAAGCTTTCTTT.

The genes are TRBV19 and TRBJ2-2; no definite D call. V lost 5 bases to trimming and J lost 5 bases, with 9 bases between them. Germline lookup yields CDR1 LNHDA and CDR2 SQIVND (reference sequence). This CDR3 contains 13 residues. The CDR3 DNA follows: TGTGCCAGTAGTCTATTAGAAACCGGGGAGCTGTTTTTT. Protein: CASSLLETGELFF.

The J gene is TRBJ1-6, the V gene TRBV6-5; TRBD1 aligns across 10 bases. The CDR3 consists of 16 residues. V shed 1 base, J shed 10 bases, and the junction held 7 bases outside the gene matches. Germline lookup yields CDR1 MNHEY and CDR2 SVGAGI. CDR3 protein: CASSYWGTGDRSPLHF. The CDR3 DNA reads as TGTGCCAGCAGTTACTGGGGGACAGGGGATCGATCACCCCTCCACTTT.

The table lists this clone with a count of one. The chain links TRBV5-4 to TRBJ2-2, with 7 bases that match TRBD1. Germline V CDR1 and CDR2: SGHNT, YYREEE (reference sequence). With V trimmed by 5 bases and J by 6 bases, 10 bases remained unmatched. The CDR3 covers 15 residues. The CDR3 loop reads CASSRQGPSAGELFF. In DNA form, the CDR3 reads TGTGCCAGCAGTAGACAGGGCCCAAGCGCCGGGGAGCTGTTTTTT.

V usage is TRBV7-2 and J usage is TRBJ1-3, with D uncertain. Germline-derived CDR1 and CDR2 are SGHTA and FQGNSA. The CDR3 length is 16 residues. Deletions cut 6 bases from V and 0 bases from J, with 15 bases between. The CDR3 region has the DNA TGTGCCAGCAGTCCACTCATCGGCTTCTCTGGAAACACCATATATTTT. The encoded protein is CASSPLIGFSGNTIYF.

The genes are TRBV7-6 and TRBJ1-3; TRBD1 might be the D (6 bases). V was shortened by 4 bases and J by 4 bases, with 14 bases between the two germline ends. Germline lookup yields CDR1 SGHVS and CDR2 FNYEAQ. The CDR3 contains 15 residues. This CDR3 is CASSSGQSLGNTIYF. CDR3 in DNA: TGTGCCAGCAGCTCAGGACAGTCCTTGGGAAACACCATATATTTT.

The gene calls are TRBV2 and TRBJ1-5; TRBD1 might be the D (5 bases). V lost 0 bases, J lost 6 bases, and 9 bases lay in between. Looked up from germline, CDR1 is SNHLY and CDR2 is FYNNEI. The CDR3 length is 14 residues. CDR3 in amino acids: CASSEARGVQPQHF. In DNA form, the CDR3 reads TGTGCCAGCAGTGAAGCGCGGGGGGTTCAGCCCCAGCATTTT.

The chain couples TRBV28 to TRBJ1-2; D gene ambiguous. Germline V gene data show CDR1 as MDHEN and CDR2 as SYDVKM. This CDR3 is 14 amino acids long. The V end lost 0 bases, the J end lost 7 bases, and 12 bases lay between the germline ends. Here the CDR3 reads CASSLWGSSGGYTF. CDR3 nucleotides: TGTGCCAGCAGTTTATGGGGGTCCAGCGGTGGCTACACCTTC.

The V gene is TRBV7-2, the J gene TRBJ2-7, with a tentative D call TRBD1 (6 bases). CDR3 size: 13 residues. The germline V gene encodes CDR1 SGHTA and CDR2 FQGNSA. V lost 3 bases, J lost 3 bases, and 9 bases lay in between. CDR3 amino acids: CASSFIQGYEQYF. CDR3 in DNA: TGTGCCAGCAGCTTTATACAGGGCTACGAGCAGTACTTC. Together with reference TRBV7-2 and TRBJ2-7, the CDR3 gives the full variable domain: GAGVSQSPSNKVTEKGKDVELRCDPISGHTALYWYRQSLGQGLEFLIYFQGNSAPDKSGLPSDRFSAERTGGSVSTLTIQRTQQEDSAVYLCASSFIQGYEQYFGPGTRLTVT.

This clone was seen once. The rearrangement uses TRBV5-1 and TRBJ1-4; tentative D call: TRBD1 (6 bases). Germline assignment: CDR1 SGHRS and CDR2 YFSETQ. The CDR3 length is 18 residues. The V end lost 3 bases, the J end lost 2 bases, and 20 bases lay between the germline ends. The CDR3 DNA is TGCGCCAGCAGCTCAGGACCCCAGGGGAGGGAGACTAATGAAAAACTGTTTTTT. Residues: CASSSGPQGRETNEKLFF.

This clone appeared a single time. This chain joins TRBV13 and TRBJ2-3; 11 positions agree with TRBD2. This CDR3 is 18 amino acids long. Germline CDR1 reads PRHDT; CDR2 reads FYEKMQ (reference sequence). V lost 5 bases, J lost 1 base, and 11 bases stayed unmatched. The CDR3 coding sequence is TGTGCCAGCAGCCCCAGGATTAGCGGGGGGGCGGGCACAGATACGCAGTATTTT. Its protein is CASSPRISGGAGTDTQYF. The whole variable domain, filled in from reference TRBV13 and TRBJ2-3, reads AAGVIQSPRHLIKEKRETATLKCYPIPRHDTVYWYQQGPGQDPQFLISFYEKMQSDKGSIPDRFSAQQFSDYHSELNMSSLELGDSALYFCASSPRISGGAGTDTQYFGPGTRLTVL.

J is TRBJ1-5 and V is TRBV27; possibly TRBD1 for D (5 bases). The CDR3 has 14 amino acids. V lost 3 bases and J lost 3, with 9 bases in between. The germline CDR1 and CDR2 sequences are MNHEY and SMNVEV (reference sequence). The CDR3 DNA follows: TGTGCCAGCAGTTTCGGCAGGGACAATCAGCCCCAGCATTTT. Protein product: CASSFGRDNQPQHF.

The chain employs TRBV5-6 and TRBJ2-3; 7 nucleotides align to TRBD2. Germline CDR1 SGHDT, CDR2 YYEEEE. The CDR3 consists of 15 residues. Trimming cost V 2 bases and J 6 bases; bases outside gene matches: 9. This CDR3 reads CASSFWASGRDTQYF. Here the CDR3 DNA reads TGTGCCAGCAGCTTTTGGGCTAGCGGTCGCGATACGCAGTATTTT.

The chain carries TRBV28 and TRBJ1-3; 9 bases line up with TRBD1. V dropped 7 bases and J dropped 7; count of bases not matched to a gene: 8. CDR1 is MDHEN and CDR2 is SYDVKM in the germline V gene. CDR3 length: 14 amino acids. The CDR3 nucleotides are TGTGCCAGCACCGTACAGGGGGCCGGTAACACCATATATTTT. Protein: CASTVQGAGNTIYF.